This T cell receptor beta chain emerged from a study of T cell changes during pregnancy in multiple sclerosis. Libraries were prepared by immunoSEQ multiplex PCR; TCRdb keeps only in-frame clonotypes and omits some of them. This table holds 60,000 to 95,000 clones, 80% to 95% found once. Unmatched junction bases numbered 12, after V lost 0 bases and J lost 1 base. Looked up from germline, CDR1 is LGHNA and CDR2 is YNFKEQ. This CDR3 has 21 amino acids. This sequence joins TRBV4-2 and TRBJ2-6, with 10 bases lining up with TRBD2. The sample here was CD4+ T cells from peripheral blood mononuclear cells, taken before pregnancy. This receptor was obtained from a female donor with multiple sclerosis, enrolled in a pregnancy study. The CDR3 DNA is TGTGCCAGCAGCCAAGAGGTGGTTACTAGCGGGATGCTTTCTGGGGCCAACGTCCTGACTTTC. It yields the protein CASSQEVVTSGMLSGANVLTF.